The rows below give T cell receptor beta chains drawn from one sample of a study of a mutant IDH1 vaccine in newly diagnosed glioma. Clones were read by immunoSEQ multiplex PCR, and TCRdb kept only the in-frame ones, dropping some. The data hold some 20,000 clones, with 84% observed a single time. Their antigen targets remain unknown. The source material was PBMCs, sampled from a glioma patient whose treatment included an IDH1 peptide vaccine. The receptors were sampled from a man aged 35-49 years with glioma. Each CDR3 is given with its conserved first and last residue. Each record gives: CDR3 DNA, CDR3 protein, V gene, clone size, D gene, J gene. D genes are given only for firm matches. Rows may omit the clone size; those that give it use once, few, many or a size class.

cdr3_nt: TGTGCCAGCAGTTCGGAACCCTACAATGAGCAGTTCTTC
cdr3_aa: CASSSEPYNEQFF
v_call: TRBV27
clone_size: few
d_call: .
j_call: TRBJ2-1

cdr3_nt: TGTGCCAGCAGCCTTGGGCTAGCGGCCTACGAGCAGTACTTC
cdr3_aa: CASSLGLAAYEQYF
v_call: TRBV4-2
clone_size: .
d_call: TRBD2
j_call: TRBJ2-7

cdr3_nt: TGTGCCAGCTCACCGAACAGGGTAGGGCAGCCCCAGCATTTT
cdr3_aa: CASSPNRVGQPQHF
v_call: TRBV18
clone_size: .
d_call: .
j_call: TRBJ1-5

cdr3_nt: TGTGCCAGCAGTGAACTGAATGAGCAGTTCTTC
cdr3_aa: CASSELNEQFF
v_call: TRBV25-1
clone_size: .
d_call: .
j_call: TRBJ2-1

cdr3_nt: TGTGCCAGCAGCGTAGTCCCGGATACGCAGTATTTT
cdr3_aa: CASSVVPDTQYF
v_call: TRBV9
clone_size: .
d_call: .
j_call: TRBJ2-3

cdr3_nt: TGTGCCAGCAGTGCAGACAGGAACTATGGCTACACCTTC
cdr3_aa: CASSADRNYGYTF
v_call: TRBV2
clone_size: .
d_call: .
j_call: TRBJ1-2

cdr3_nt: TGCAGCGTTGAAGCTCCTTCCCTATCCGGGACACCCTTCGGCGAGCAGTTCTTC
cdr3_aa: CSVEAPSLSGTPFGEQFF
v_call: TRBV29-1
clone_size: .
d_call: .
j_call: TRBJ2-1

cdr3_nt: TGTGCCAGCAGCTGGGGTACCTCGACGGCAGATACGCAGTATTTT
cdr3_aa: CASSWGTSTADTQYF
v_call: TRBV11-1
clone_size: few
d_call: .
j_call: TRBJ2-3

cdr3_nt: TGTGCCAGCAGCTTGGACAGGGGCAGGGTATGGAACACTGAAGCTTTCTTT
cdr3_aa: CASSLDRGRVWNTEAFF
v_call: TRBV5-6
clone_size: .
d_call: TRBD1
j_call: TRBJ1-1

cdr3_nt: TGTGCCAGCAGCTCATTGCGACTGGGGAGCTCCTACGAGCAGTACTTC
cdr3_aa: CASSSLRLGSSYEQYF
v_call: TRBV7-9
clone_size: .
d_call: .
j_call: TRBJ2-7

cdr3_nt: TGTGCCAGCAGCCCATGGCGGACCGGGGAGCTGTTTTTT
cdr3_aa: CASSPWRTGELFF
v_call: TRBV7-2
clone_size: .
d_call: .
j_call: TRBJ2-2

cdr3_nt: TGTGCCAGCAGCGCTCTCGTGCAGGGACGCACAGATACGCAGTATTTT
cdr3_aa: CASSALVQGRTDTQYF
v_call: TRBV14
clone_size: .
d_call: .
j_call: TRBJ2-3

cdr3_nt: TGTGCCAGCAGTGATGTAGCGGGTCTCTACGAGCAGTACTTC
cdr3_aa: CASSDVAGLYEQYF
v_call: TRBV2
clone_size: .
d_call: TRBD2
j_call: TRBJ2-7

cdr3_nt: TGTGCCAGCAGTGTGTTGGCAGGGGCCAACGTCCTGACTTTC
cdr3_aa: CASSVLAGANVLTF
v_call: TRBV6-4
clone_size: .
d_call: .
j_call: TRBJ2-6

cdr3_nt: TGTGCCAGCACCCCTGACTGGGCAGAAAAACTGTTTTTT
cdr3_aa: CASTPDWAEKLFF
v_call: TRBV7-9
clone_size: .
d_call: .
j_call: TRBJ1-4

cdr3_nt: TGTGCCAGCAGAACTGGGGGGTCTTACAATGAGCAGTTCTTC
cdr3_aa: CASRTGGSYNEQFF
v_call: TRBV11-2
clone_size: .
d_call: .
j_call: TRBJ2-1

cdr3_nt: TGCAGCGTTGCTGGGGGCCTCGGCACAGATACGCAGTATTTT
cdr3_aa: CSVAGGLGTDTQYF
v_call: TRBV29-1
clone_size: .
d_call: .
j_call: TRBJ2-3

cdr3_nt: TGTGCCAGCACCCCGGACAGGGGCCCCTACAATGAGCAGTTCTTC
cdr3_aa: CASTPDRGPYNEQFF
v_call: TRBV6-1
clone_size: .
d_call: TRBD1
j_call: TRBJ2-1

cdr3_nt: TGCGCCAGCAGCTTAGTTACCTCGTCCCACGAGCAGTACTTC
cdr3_aa: CASSLVTSSHEQYF
v_call: TRBV5-1
clone_size: once
d_call: .
j_call: TRBJ2-7

cdr3_nt: TGTGACAGGGTCCCGCGGCTGTGCAATCAGCCCCAGCATTTT
cdr3_aa: CDRVPRLCNQPQHF
v_call: TRBV27
clone_size: .
d_call: .
j_call: TRBJ1-5

cdr3_nt: TGTGCCAGCAGCTGGACAAAGACAGGGGTGTCGAATGAGCAGTTCTTC
cdr3_aa: CASSWTKTGVSNEQFF
v_call: TRBV7-9
clone_size: .
d_call: TRBD1
j_call: TRBJ2-1

cdr3_nt: TGCGCCAGCAGCCAAAGGGACAGCTTGAACACCGGGGAGCTGTTTTTT
cdr3_aa: CASSQRDSLNTGELFF
v_call: TRBV5-1
clone_size: .
d_call: TRBD1
j_call: TRBJ2-2

cdr3_nt: TGTGCCAGCAGTTACTCGAGTGTCGGGACCTACAATGAGCAGTTCTTC
cdr3_aa: CASSYSSVGTYNEQFF
v_call: TRBV6-5
clone_size: .
d_call: .
j_call: TRBJ2-1

cdr3_nt: TGTGCCAGCACGAGATGGGGAAATAATGAGCAGTTCTTC
cdr3_aa: CASTRWGNNEQFF
v_call: TRBV11-2
clone_size: .
d_call: .
j_call: TRBJ2-1

cdr3_nt: TGCGCCAGCAGCCAAGAGTCCTGGAGCTCCTACGAGCAGTACTTC
cdr3_aa: CASSQESWSSYEQYF
v_call: TRBV4-1
clone_size: .
d_call: .
j_call: TRBJ2-7

cdr3_nt: TGCGCCAGCAGCCAAGATCGAAGATTCTCAAATGAAAAACTATTTTTT
cdr3_aa: CASSQDRRFSNEKLFF
v_call: TRBV4-3
clone_size: .
d_call: .
j_call: TRBJ1-4

cdr3_nt: TGTGCCAGCAGTATCCCAGGTCTCTACGAGCAGTACTTC
cdr3_aa: CASSIPGLYEQYF
v_call: TRBV6-1
clone_size: .
d_call: .
j_call: TRBJ2-7

cdr3_nt: TGTGCCAGCAGCTTAGGTCCCACAGATACGCAGTATTTT
cdr3_aa: CASSLGPTDTQYF
v_call: TRBV7-6
clone_size: .
d_call: .
j_call: TRBJ2-3

cdr3_nt: TGCGCCAGCAGCTGGGGGGATGAGCAGTTCTTC
cdr3_aa: CASSWGDEQFF
v_call: TRBV5-1
clone_size: few
d_call: .
j_call: TRBJ2-1

cdr3_nt: TGCGCCAGCAGCGCCACAACAGCCCGTCGAGCCAACTATGGCTACACCTTC
cdr3_aa: CASSATTARRANYGYTF
v_call: TRBV5-1
clone_size: .
d_call: .
j_call: TRBJ1-2